This T cell receptor beta chain was recorded in a study of T cell responses to AZD1222 COVID-19 vaccine. The CDR3 contains 15 residues. The V segment lost 0 bases and the J segment 3 bases; nucleotides outside the gene matches: 6. Germline loops: CDR1 SGDLS, CDR2 YYNGEE. Points on this clone: The antigen is undetermined.

General observations from the study: Among those given AZD1222, only six were seropositive at baseline.

Sequencing used immunoSEQ multiplex PCR; TCRdb keeps in-frame clones, though not all of them. Of over 55,000 clones detected, roughly 80% appear once; the ten largest clones hold over 3%. Source: peripheral blood, taken 28 days after the second AZD1222 dose. The V gene is TRBV9, the J gene TRBJ2-7; 7 nucleotides agree with TRBD2. This sequence was found in an adult who received the AZD1222 COVID-19 vaccine. The CDR3 protein is CASSVGGGADYEQYF. Here the CDR3 DNA reads TGTGCCAGCAGCGTAGGCGGGGGAGCTGACTACGAGCAGTACTTC.